One sample yielded the 18 T cell receptor beta chains listed below, sequenced in a study of blood T cell repertoires in COVID-19. Sequenced by immunoSEQ multiplex PCR; TCRdb stores in-frame clones only, minus some. This table has 200,000 or so clones, 84% appearing once. Sequencing was carried out using peripheral blood. The receptors derive from a man aged 35 to 55 who had recovered from COVID-19.

In nucleotides, the CDR3 is TGTGCCAGCAGCACAGGACAGGGGGGTTCACCCCTCCACTTT. The encoded protein is CASSTGQGGSPLHF. The rearrangement links TRBV3-1 (or the pseudogene TRBV3-2) to TRBJ1-6; 10 bases are shared with TRBD1. Germline assignment: CDR1 LGHDT and CDR2 YNNKEL (reference sequence). V shed 5 bases, J shed 9 bases, and the junction held 4 bases outside the gene matches. This CDR3 region has 14 residues.

The V gene is TRBV11-2, the J gene TRBJ1-2, with D maybe TRBD1 (6 bases). The CDR3 extends over 15 amino acids. Trimming cost V 5 bases and J 3 bases, with 16 bases left between them. Germline values: CDR1 SGHAT, CDR2 FQNNGV. The CDR3 DNA reads TGTGCCAGCAGCAGAGGCCCCGACAGGCACTATGGCTACACCTTC. Its protein is CASSRGPDRHYGYTF.

The chain employs TRBV11-3 and TRBJ1-3; 7 bases are a match to TRBD1. This CDR3 spans 16 amino acids. V lost 5 bases to trimming and J lost 0 bases; unmatched junction nucleotides: 7. Germline V gene data show CDR1 as SGHNT and CDR2 as YENEEA. The CDR3 nucleotides are TGTGCCAGCAGCCCCCCGGACAGGAACTCTGGAAACACCATATATTTT. As protein: CASSPPDRNSGNTIYF.

The rearrangement links TRBV3-1 (or the pseudogene TRBV3-2) to TRBJ2-5, with 9 bases lining up with TRBD2. J gave up 4 bases and V 3 bases, and 3 bases lay outside the gene matches. The length of the CDR3 is 14 residues. From germline, CDR1 is LGHDT and CDR2 YNNKEL (reference sequence). CDR3 nucleotide sequence: TGTGCCAGCAGCCAGACTAGCGGCAGAGAGACCCAGTACTTC. This codes for CASSQTSGRETQYF.

This chain uses TRBV7-2 with TRBJ2-3, with a weak D call TRBD1 (5 bases). The germline V gene has CDR1 SGHTA and CDR2 FQGNSA. The CDR3 totals 16 residues. Between the trimmed V and J ends, which lost 1 base and 2 bases, there was a span of 13 bases. The CDR3 protein is CASSLVGAGLTDTQYF. Here the CDR3 DNA reads TGTGCCAGCAGCTTAGTTGGAGCAGGGCTCACAGATACGCAGTATTTT.

This sequence joins TRBV6-1 and TRBJ1-1; unclear D gene. This CDR3 has 15 amino acids. Looked up from germline, CDR1 is MNHNS and CDR2 is SASEGT. The V end was cut by 2 bases, the J end by 0 bases, with 10 bases between. CDR3 bases: TGTGCCAGCAGTGAATATAGCGGGTTGAACACTGAAGCTTTCTTT. Translated, it gives CASSEYSGLNTEAFF.

The genes are TRBV5-6 and TRBJ2-1; tentative D call: TRBD2 (6 bases). Germline V CDR1 and CDR2: SGHDT, YYEEEE. V dropped 1 base and J dropped 0 bases, with 11 bases sitting between them. This CDR3 is 16 amino acids long. The CDR3, as DNA: TGTGCCAGCAGCTTGTTTCGGGAGAGCTCCTACAATGAGCAGTTCTTC. Translation: CASSLFRESSYNEQFF.

The chain links TRBV11-2 to TRBJ1-3; 7 nucleotides align to TRBD1. The J segment lost 0 bases and the V segment lost 4 bases, leaving 9 bases of the junction unmatched. The CDR3 loop spans 17 amino acids. Germline CDR1 and CDR2: SGHAT and FQNNGV. The CDR3 DNA is TGTGCCAGCAGCTCTAGACAGGGTCCCCTCTCTGGAAACACCATATATTTT. Its translation: CASSSRQGPLSGNTIYF.

This clone came up a few times. The chain is built from TRBV11-2 and TRBJ1-2, with D unresolved. V dropped 0 bases and J dropped 2 bases, with 13 bases sitting between them. Germline V gives CDR1 SGHAT, CDR2 FQNNGV. The length of the CDR3 is 16 residues. CDR3 region: CASSLEPGTTNYGYTF. CDR3 coding DNA: TGTGCCAGCAGCTTAGAGCCAGGCACAACGAACTATGGCTACACCTTC. The full variable domain, in which reference TRBV11-2 and TRBJ1-2 provide the parts outside the CDR3, is EAGVAQSPRYKIIEKRQSVAFWCNPISGHATLYWYQQILGQGPKLLIQFQNNGVVDDSQLPKDRFSAERLKGVDSTLKIQPAKLEDSAVYLCASSLEPGTTNYGYTFGSGTRLTVV.

The chain has TRBV6-6 and TRBJ1-2, with a weak D call TRBD1 (6 bases). The germline gives CDR1 MNHNY, CDR2 SVGAGI (reference sequence). V was cut by 4 bases and J by 4 bases, with 10 bases left in between. CDR3 length: 13 residues. CDR3 DNA: TGTGCCAGCAGTTCCAGGGGTGGCTATGGCTACACCTTC. It yields the protein CASSSRGGYGYTF.

This chain uses TRBV9 with TRBJ2-1, with D hard to call. V was cut by 0 bases and J by 13 bases, with 8 bases left in between. CDR1 and CDR2 from the germline V gene are SGDLS and YYNGEE. This CDR3 contains 11 residues. The CDR3 nucleotides read TGTGCCAGCAGCGTAGCGAACATACAGTTCTTC. Amino acid sequence: CASSVANIQFF. The whole variable domain, filled in from reference TRBV9 and TRBJ2-1, reads DSGVTQTPKHLITATGQRVTLRCSPRSGDLSVYWYQQSLDQGLQFLIQYYNGEERAKGNILERFSAQQFPDLHSELNLSSLELGDSALYFCASSVANIQFFGPGTRLTVL.

V usage is TRBV7-9 and J usage is TRBJ2-3, with no clear D. Germline CDR1 reads SEHNR; CDR2 reads FQNEAQ (reference sequence). Trimming took off 6 bases at V and 6 bases at J, with 13 bases between the two ends. The CDR3 loop spans 13 amino acids. CDR3 in DNA: TGTGCCAGCAGTCCGACCCCGCGGGATACGCAGTATTTT. It yields the protein CASSPTPRDTQYF.

This CDR3 reads CASSIPPDSNGYTF. Written as DNA, the CDR3 is TGTGCCAGTAGTATCCCCCCCGACAGTAATGGCTACACCTTC. This chain links TRBV19 with TRBJ1-2; the D gene is possibly TRBD1 (5 bases). The CDR3 totals 14 residues. V lost 3 bases and J 6 bases, leaving 14 bases between the germline ends. CDR1 is LNHDA and CDR2 is SQIVND in the germline V gene (reference sequence).

The genes are TRBV7-8 and TRBJ2-1, with 9 nucleotides matching TRBD2. V gave up 5 bases and J gave up 5 bases; unmatched junction bases: 7. Germline V gene data show CDR1 as SGHVS and CDR2 as FQNEAQ. CDR3 size: 15 residues. Here the CDR3 reads CASSLSGRSNNEQFF. CDR3 bases: TGTGCCAGCAGCCTGAGCGGGAGGTCCAACAATGAGCAGTTCTTC.

The V gene is TRBV30, the J gene TRBJ2-4, with D perhaps TRBD2 (6 bases). The CDR3 covers 17 residues. Trimming stripped 7 bases from V and 3 bases from J, with 25 bases between. Germline V lookup: CDR1 GTSNPN, CDR2 SVGIG (reference sequence). The CDR3 bases are TGTGCCTACCGTGGGACTGCTGTGGGATATAGCAAAAACATTCAGTACTTC. It yields the protein CAYRGTAVGYSKNIQYF. Looking up the rest from reference TRBV30 and TRBJ2-4 gives the full variable domain: SQTIHQWPATLVQPVGSPLSLECTVEGTSNPNLYWYRQAAGRGLQLLFYSVGIGQISSEVPQNLSASRPQDRQFILSSKKLLLSDSGFYLCAYRGTAVGYSKNIQYFGAGTRLSVL.

The chain combines TRBV15 with TRBJ1-5; TRBD1 matches 10 bases. Trimming removed 0 bases from V and 2 bases from J; junction bases left unmatched: 10. This CDR3 has 19 amino acids. Per the germline V gene, CDR1 is LNHNV and CDR2 is YYDKDF (reference sequence). The CDR3 DNA is TGTGCCACCAGCAGAGAACCGGGACAGGGGAGAAAAGGCAATCAGCCCCAGCATTTT. Amino acids: CATSREPGQGRKGNQPQHF.

The J gene is TRBJ2-1, the V gene TRBV3-1 (or the pseudogene TRBV3-2), with 8 bases aligning to TRBD1. V lost 2 bases, J lost 6 bases, and 6 bases stayed unmatched. Germline V gene data show CDR1 as LGHDT and CDR2 as YNNKEL (reference sequence). CDR3 size: 15 residues. CDR3 coding DNA: TGTGCCAGCAGCCAACGACAGGGGATAGTCAATGAGCAGTTCTTC. This encodes CASSQRQGIVNEQFF.

V usage is TRBV5-1 and J usage is TRBJ2-1; TRBD2 aligns across 10 bases. The germline gives CDR1 SGHRS, CDR2 YFSETQ. CDR3 length: 17 amino acids. Trimming removed 0 bases from V and 0 bases from J; junction bases left unmatched: 3. The CDR3 nucleotides are TGCGCCAGCAGCTTGGCAGCTAGCGGGAGCTCCTACAATGAGCAGTTCTTC. Its translation: CASSLAASGSSYNEQFF.